The entry below describes one TCR beta chain. The data were obtained in a study of blood T cell repertoires in COVID-19. Study details: The samples span acute and convalescent COVID-19 from the United States, Italy and Spain.

In the original workflow: Amplification of reference gene primers was used by the study to estimate nucleated cell counts. Measured with immunoSEQ multiplex PCR; TCRdb has only the in-frame clones, and not every one. The V and J calls and the clone size are those of that table, but D and trimming were determined from the DNA. The sample includes roughly 260,000 clones, 80% to 95% of them seen just once. CDR3 length: 14 amino acids. The V segment lost 7 bases and the J segment 6 bases; nucleotides outside the gene matches: 7. The germline CDR1 and CDR2 sequences are MDHEN and SYDVKM. The specimen was peripheral blood. The clonotype originates from a person in their late teens or twenties with COVID-19, enrolled during active disease. J is TRBJ2-2 and V is TRBV28; 8 nucleotides align to TRBD2. The CDR3 protein is CASINGGASGELFF. The CDR3, as DNA: TGTGCCAGCATCAACGGGGGGGCGTCCGGGGAGCTGTTTTTT.